One and the same sample provided the 9 T cell receptor beta chains below, sequenced in a study of shared clonotypes between healthy human individuals. TCRdb's table, derived via immunoSEQ multiplex PCR, lists solely in-frame clones and lacks some. The sample has 2 million to 2.5 million clones, about 94% seen once. Sample: naive CD4+ T cells sorted from blood. Regarding subset: CD45RA+ positively selected. The receptors shown here come from a young man in good health.

Concerning this clone: The sample contains more than one DNA sequence encoding this CDR3. The chain is built from TRBV5-1 and TRBJ2-2, with D possibly TRBD2 on 5 matching bases. The CDR3 sequence is 15 residues long. V gave up 3 bases and J gave up 1 base, with 10 bases separating them. Germline CDR1 is SGHRS and CDR2 is YFSETQ. In DNA, the CDR3 is TGCGCCAGCAGCTCAAGCGGTATGAACACCGGGGAGCTGTTTTTT. It codes for CASSSSGMNTGELFF.

The rearrangement joins TRBV13 to TRBJ2-2; 7 nucleotides align to TRBD1. The V gene's germline CDR1 is PRHDT and CDR2 FYEKMQ (reference sequence). The CDR3 totals 19 residues. V lost 4 bases and J lost 4; bases outside the gene matches: 18. The CDR3 spells CASSYSPRFGTAVTGELFF. The CDR3 coding sequence is TGTGCCAGCAGCTATAGCCCGAGGTTCGGGACAGCTGTCACCGGGGAGCTGTTTTTT.

The chain combines TRBV28 with TRBJ1-2; D ambiguous. CDR1 and CDR2 from the germline V gene are MDHEN and SYDVKM. Trimming cost V 2 bases and J 7 bases, with 17 bases left between them. There are 15 residues in the CDR3. The CDR3 bases are TGTGCCAGCAGTTTAGGAGGCCCTCCCCGGACTGGCTACACCTTC. Protein sequence: CASSLGGPPRTGYTF.

The chain employs TRBV30 and TRBJ1-5; D unresolved. The germline V gene has CDR1 GTSNPN and CDR2 SVGIG (reference sequence). The CDR3 consists of 13 residues. The V end was cut by 0 bases, the J end by 1 base, with 4 bases between. CDR3 sequence reads: CAWSVTSNQPQHF. The DNA of the CDR3 is TGTGCCTGGAGTGTGACCAGCAATCAGCCCCAGCATTTT.

V usage is TRBV30 and J usage is TRBJ2-5; D is uncertain. Trimming pared 0 bases from V and 0 bases from J, leaving 5 bases between. Germline loops: CDR1 GTSNPN, CDR2 SVGIG (reference sequence). The CDR3 has 13 residues. CDR3 sequence (DNA): TGTGCCTGGAGTGTTAGATACCAAGAGACCCAGTACTTC. Its translation: CAWSVRYQETQYF.

A few counts support this clone. The chain uses TRBV5-1 and TRBJ2-7, with D perhaps matching TRBD2 (6 bases). The V end was cut by 0 bases, the J end by 4 bases, with 17 bases between. The CDR3 has 16 amino acids. CDR1 is SGHRS and CDR2 is YFSETQ in the germline V gene. This CDR3 is CASSLAMGGDRYEQYF. The CDR3 DNA reads as TGCGCCAGCAGCTTGGCCATGGGCGGGGATCGGTACGAGCAGTACTTC. Using reference TRBV5-1 and TRBJ2-7 for the parts outside the CDR3, the full variable domain is KAGVTQTPRYLIKTRGQQVTLSCSPISGHRSVSWYQQTPGQGLQFLFEYFSETQRNKGNFPGRFSGRQFSNSRSEMNVSTLELGDSALYLCASSLAMGGDRYEQYFGPGTRLTVT.

V and J are TRBV30 and TRBJ2-3; no firm D call. CDR1 and CDR2 (germline): GTSNPN, SVGIG (reference sequence). This CDR3 comprises 14 residues. Trimming shortened V by 2 bases and J by 3 bases, and 12 bases separated the two germline ends. CDR3: CAWSRITITDTQYF. The CDR3 coding sequence is TGTGCCTGGAGTCGAATAACCATTACAGATACGCAGTATTTT. The entire variable domain, with the rest obtained from reference TRBV30 and TRBJ2-3, is as follows: SQTIHQWPATLVQPVGSPLSLECTVEGTSNPNLYWYRQAAGRGLQLLFYSVGIGQISSEVPQNLSASRPQDRQFILSSKKLLLSDSGFYLCAWSRITITDTQYFGPGTRLTVL.

Points on this clone: Other nucleotide sequences from this sample produce the same CDR3. CDR3 bases: TGCAGTGCTAGAAGGGAAGCGGAGCAGTTCTTC. Translating gives CSARREAEQFF. J is TRBJ2-1 and V is TRBV20-1; no definite D call. Deletions cut 2 bases from V and 10 bases from J, with 9 bases between. Germline CDR1 is DFQATT and CDR2 is SNEGSKA (reference sequence). This CDR3 is built from 11 residues.

The chain employs TRBV28 and TRBJ1-6; no clear D. This CDR3 has 14 amino acids. V was cut by 7 bases and J by 7 bases, with 14 bases left in between. Germline assignment: CDR1 MDHEN and CDR2 SYDVKM. The CDR3 is CASKYGQLNSPLHF. The CDR3, as DNA: TGTGCCAGCAAATATGGGCAGTTAAATTCACCCCTCCACTTT.